This TCR beta chain was found in a study of long-term antiretroviral therapy in people with HIV (dated by TCRdb to about 2022). For the study in its entirety: The earliest samples were collected about a decade before the 2015 WHO recommendation for immediate ART, when ART was typically delayed until CD4 counts fell. A retrospective serial study tested whether ART initiation and durable HIV suppression were associated with changes in peripheral blood TRB repertoire composition and diversity. A total of about 200 cryopreserved PBMC samples were contributed to the cohort by 30 adults with confirmed HIV infection, with samples collected serially over a mean of roughly six years (range 1-12). About 35% of the 30 participants with HIV were female. No cross-contamination during QIAcube processing was seen in test extractions of a monoclonal T-cell line run alongside roughly 35 polyclonal samples.

Participants were included only if at least one PBMC sample before ART initiation and at least two post-ART samples were available. Every participant with HIV received treatment in the United States of America. Before DNA extraction, cryopreserved samples containing 1-10 million PBMC were thawed and washed. At the time of the earliest PBMC sample, participants with HIV were aged between about 20 and 55 years. Per participant, PBMC samples came from 1-4 timepoints prior to ART initiation and 2-8 timepoints following ART initiation, for a median of 7 samples. For every participant, serial HIV viral load, CD4+ T-cell count, ART history and demographic data were obtained. Using a Qiagen kit on a QIAcube, genomic DNA was extracted from unsorted PBMC, with samples processed in batches of 12. On the study overall, not on this receptor specifically: Since PBMC availability was limited, sequencing covered only the TCR beta chain, with no alpha chain pairing. No data were available on ART adherence, viral resistance or therapy changes, limiting inferences about post-ART repertoire changes. HIV repertoires had narrower CDR3 length ranges than controls, and the network structure suggested an antigen-experienced repertoire that shifted only slightly toward naive after ART. At every time point, the repertoire was dominated by expanded TRB clones first identified before ART initiation, although this dominance fluctuated and, in many PLHIV, declined after ART. A significant increase in TRB diversity was found to be associated with ART initiation, although TRB diversity was observed to remain significantly below that of transplant donor controls even after long-term ART. The samples span the years 2004 to 2017, and the ART regimens used may be less effective than current regimens. Because pre-ART samples had limited cell numbers, unsorted PBMC were profiled rather than sorted CD4+ and CD8+ T cells.

Taken from cysteine to phenylalanine, the CDR3 has 14 residues. Only the CDR3 DNA is retained, 42 bases long and in frame from the first base. Reading the germline V gene (reference sequence) gives CDR1 MNHNY and CDR2 SVGAGI. V loses 7 bases of germline sequence and J loses 2 bases, and the interval between the two ends is 13 bases. Concerning this clone: Its cognate antigen has yet to be identified. No quality values exist for individual bases; no much larger clone is one base distant.

The immunoSEQ hsTCRB v3.0 assay was used at survey level resolution to sequence the TRB variable region. The target sequencing depth for TRB was roughly 40,000-50,000 T-cell genomes per sample. Pooled TRB libraries were sequenced on an Illumina MiSeq with a v3 150-cycle kit. In the paper's pipeline: Repertoire analysis ran in R within a reproducible Nextflow workflow covering QC, data transformation and analysis. LymphoSeq2, an R package for exploring AIRR-Seq data, was used to implement custom analyses. A handful of samples yielding fewer than 5000 total TRB sequences were excluded, leaving 188 analyzed HIV repertoires. Among the roughly 200 retained HIV repertoires, more than 55 were collected before ART initiation and 120 to 140 after ART initiation. Each repertoire was downsampled to 5000 TRB nucleotide sequences, and summary statistics were averaged across 100 downsampling iterations. TRB sequences were retained for analysis only if CDR3 regions of at least seven amino acids were present. Diversity was measured with a Shannon entropy-derived clonality score and the Gini coefficient. In the repertoire networks, any two of the top 5000 CDR3 amino acid sequences were connected whenever the two sequences differed by an edit distance of one. For TRB CDR3 amino acid sequences, antigen specificity groups and MHC restriction were predicted with GLIPH2. To flag known associations with CMV, EBV, HIV or tissue antigens, CDR3 amino acid sequences were compared against VDJdb and McPAS-TCR. Pre-ART, post-ART and control groups were compared with Wilcoxon signed-rank tests and Holm-Bonferroni correction. In TCRdb, the immuneACCESS table is reduced to in-frame sequences with V and J assigned. These tables do not hold every clone; where another copy was compared, an unresolved V gene accounts for under half, and the others remain unexplained. V, J and clone size are taken as reported in that table, and D and trimming were inferred from the DNA itself. The sample data list fewer than 20,000 clones, and 80% to 90% of these were observed just once. In total, the top ten clones hold more than 15% of the sample.

The sequence links TRBV6-6 to TRBJ2-3; the D call is possibly TRBD1 or TRBD2, each sharing 5 bases. This TCR was sampled from a young woman with HIV. The sequences come from unsorted PBMCs, collected 0.6 years after starting antiretroviral therapy. The DNA sequence follows: TGTGCCAGCATGCGGTTCGGGGCCACAGATACGCAGTATTTT. Its translation reads: CASMRFGATDTQYF.